These 20 T cell receptor beta chains were all obtained from the same sample, sequenced in a study of OX40 agonist ivuxolimab in advanced cancers. This table comes from immunoSEQ multiplex PCR, and its TCRdb copy is limited to in-frame clones, with some not included. The sample lists tens of thousands of clones, 70% to 90% occurring once. Specimen: CD4+ or CD8+ T cells sorted from blood, collected in a trial of the OX40 agonist ivuxolimab. These receptors all come from an adult with an advanced solid tumor such as melanoma, head and neck, liver or kidney cancer.

The chain couples TRBV11-2 to TRBJ1-2, with D perhaps TRBD1 (5 bases). The CDR3 spans 13 residues. V was trimmed by 1 base and J by 8 bases, leaving 11 bases between them. In germline, CDR1 is SGHAT, CDR2 FQNNGV. Written as DNA, the CDR3 is TGTGCCAGCAGCTTAGGAACAGGAGACGGCTACACCTTC. It specifies CASSLGTGDGYTF.

The rearrangement joins TRBV27 to TRBJ2-7; no definite D call. Germline V CDR1 and CDR2: MNHEY, SMNVEV (reference sequence). V was trimmed by 0 bases and J by 3 bases, leaving 6 bases between them. This CDR3 spans 13 amino acids. For the CDR3, the DNA is TGTGCCAGCAGTTTATCGCTCGGCTACGAGCAGTACTTC. Amino acid sequence: CASSLSLGYEQYF.

The V call is TRBV29-1, the J call TRBJ1-2; a possible D gene is TRBD1 (5 bases). Germline V gene data show CDR1 as SQVTM and CDR2 as ANQGSEA. CDR3 length: 14 amino acids. V lost 2 bases, J lost 8 bases, and 18 bases lay in between. In DNA, the CDR3 is TGCAGCGTTGAATCTGCTGGGGGTCACTTCGGCTACACCTTC. This gives the protein CSVESAGGHFGYTF.

V and J are TRBV6-1 and TRBJ1-4; no definite D call. The CDR3 sequence is 17 residues long. V lost 2 bases and J 0 bases, leaving 13 bases between the germline ends. Per germline, CDR1 MNHNS and CDR2 SASEGT. The CDR3 bases are TGTGCCAGCAGTGAATATATTACGGTAACAACTAATGAAAAACTGTTTTTT. This translates into CASSEYITVTTNEKLFF.

As for this clone: The germline gene is not matched at one end of the junction; a read error may be the cause. The sample contains more than one DNA sequence encoding this CDR3. V is TRBV29-1 and J is TRBJ1-1, with D maybe TRBD1 (5 bases). The CDR3 length is 9 residues. CDR1 SQVTM and CDR2 ANQGSEA come from the germline V gene. This CDR3 reads CSAGLGRAF. DNA for the CDR3: TGCAGTGCGGGGCTCGGGCGGGCCTTT.

This rearrangement joins TRBV27 to TRBJ2-7, with 8 nucleotides matching TRBD1. The junction had 16 bases not matched to a gene; V was cut back by 3 bases and J by 3 bases. CDR1 is MNHEY, CDR2 SMNVEV, per germline (reference sequence). The length of the CDR3 is 18 residues. This chain's CDR3 is CASSFVGPSRDRIYEQYF. The CDR3 nucleotides are TGTGCCAGCAGTTTTGTGGGCCCGAGCCGGGACAGGATCTACGAGCAGTACTTC.

The rearrangement uses TRBV15 and TRBJ1-3; D is ambiguous. Germline values: CDR1 LNHNV, CDR2 YYDKDF (reference sequence). This CDR3 has 16 amino acids. V was shortened by 4 bases and J by 0 bases, with 13 bases between the two germline ends. The CDR3 loop is CATSTPRPNSGNTIYF. CDR3 DNA sequence: TGTGCCACCAGCACCCCCCGACCAAACTCTGGAAACACCATATATTTT.

The chain employs TRBV5-4 and TRBJ2-2; D is perhaps TRBD1 (6 bases). The CDR3 extends over 18 amino acids. V was shortened by 2 bases and J by 5 bases, with 22 bases between the two germline ends. Germline CDR1 is SGHNT and CDR2 is YYREEE (reference sequence). This CDR3 is CASSFGLFRGVQTGELFF. The CDR3 DNA follows: TGTGCCAGCAGCTTCGGCCTTTTCAGGGGAGTGCAAACCGGGGAGCTGTTTTTT. Filled out from reference TRBV5-4 and TRBJ2-2, the complete variable domain reads ETGVTQSPTHLIKTRGQQVTLRCSSQSGHNTVSWYQQALGQGPQFIFQYYREEENGRGNFPPRFSGLQFPNYSSELNVNALELDDSALYLCASSFGLFRGVQTGELFFGEGSRLTVL.

CDR3 coding DNA: TGTGCCATCAGGAGGGGCGGGGCGGAGGATGAGCAGTTCTTC. Protein sequence: CAIRRGGAEDEQFF. The chain combines TRBV10-3 with TRBJ2-1, with a possible D match to TRBD2 (6 bases). The germline V gene has CDR1 ENHRY and CDR2 SYGVKD. V lost 6 bases, J lost 8 bases, and 17 bases lay in between. The CDR3 has 14 residues.

This CDR3 is CASSFTGTGDRTNTEAFF. CDR3 nucleotide sequence: TGTGCCAGCAGCTTCACCGGGACAGGTGATCGGACAAACACTGAAGCTTTCTTT. The chain uses TRBV7-2 and TRBJ1-1; 8 nucleotides line up with TRBD1. The germline CDR1 and CDR2 sequences are SGHTA and FQGNSA. Germline trimming cut 3 bases from V and 2 bases from J; bases unmatched to any gene: 14. This CDR3 has 18 amino acids.

The chain's CDR3 is CASYGGNTIYF. CDR3 bases: TGTGCCAGCTACGGAGGAAACACCATATATTTT. V is TRBV28 and J is TRBJ1-3; D not resolved. This CDR3 has 11 amino acids. Germline V gene sequence: CDR1 MDHEN, CDR2 SYDVKM. Trimming stripped 8 bases from V and 4 bases from J, with 6 bases between.

This chain links TRBV28 with TRBJ2-5; no firm D call. Germline V gene lookup returns CDR1 MDHEN and CDR2 SYDVKM. V was pared by 7 bases and J by 2 bases, with 17 bases between. The CDR3 extends over 15 amino acids. CDR3 protein: CASNLKIRAQETQYF. In DNA form, the CDR3 reads TGTGCCAGCAACTTAAAGATCCGGGCTCAAGAGACCCAGTACTTC. Using reference TRBV28 and TRBJ2-5 for the parts outside the CDR3, the full variable domain is DVKVTQSSRYLVKRTGEKVFLECVQDMDHENMFWYRQDPGLGLRLIYFSYDVKMKEKGDIPEGYSVSREKKERFSLILESASTNQTSMYLCASNLKIRAQETQYFGPGTRLLVL.

The gene calls are TRBV7-9 and TRBJ2-2; D perhaps matches TRBD1 (6 bases). The V end lost 4 bases, the J end lost 4 bases, and 13 bases lay between the germline ends. This CDR3 is 15 amino acids long. Germline lookup yields CDR1 SEHNR and CDR2 FQNEAQ (reference sequence). Written as DNA, the CDR3 is TGTGCCAGCAGCTGGGGGCAAGGGCTCACCGGGGAGCTGTTTTTT. It encodes CASSWGQGLTGELFF.

The V gene is TRBV6-6, the J gene TRBJ1-4; D is unresolved. CDR3 length equals 14 residues. Germline CDR1 and CDR2: MNHNY and SVGAGI (reference sequence). V was shortened by 0 bases and J by 4 bases, with 6 bases between the two germline ends. CDR3 DNA sequence: TGTGCCAGCAGTTACTCCTCTGTTAATGAAAAACTGTTTTTT. Translating gives CASSYSSVNEKLFF.

V and J are TRBV7-6 and TRBJ2-1; 8 bases fit TRBD1. Losses at the gene ends were 6 bases for V and 12 bases for J; bases not matched to a gene: 7. The CDR3 has 12 residues. CDR1 is SGHVS and CDR2 is FNYEAQ in the germline V gene. This chain's CDR3 is CASRATGGGQFF. CDR3 nucleotides: TGTGCCAGCAGAGCCACAGGGGGAGGGCAGTTCTTC.

V and J are TRBV27 and TRBJ2-3; 7 nucleotides line up with TRBD2. V was clipped by 2 bases and J by 3 bases; unmatched bases: 5. This CDR3 is 15 amino acids long. CDR1 is MNHEY and CDR2 is SMNVEV in the germline V gene (reference sequence). The chain's CDR3 is CASSLGGRGTDTQYF. The DNA of the CDR3 is TGTGCCAGCAGTTTAGGAGGGCGGGGGACAGATACGCAGTATTTT.

V gene TRBV12-5 combines with J gene TRBJ1-2; D gene unclear. CDR1 is LGHNT and CDR2 is FRNRAP in the germline V gene. The CDR3 is made up of 16 amino acids. V lost 4 bases and J 3 bases, leaving 18 bases between the germline ends. The CDR3 bases are TGTGCTAGTGGTTCCCTGGATTGGGCCTCATACTATGGCTACACCTTC. Residues: CASGSLDWASYYGYTF.

This clone was observed once. The rearrangement links TRBV7-9 to TRBJ2-1; 7 bases line up with TRBD2. The ends lost 5 bases at V and 5 bases at J; junction bases unmatched: 9. Per the germline V gene, CDR1 is SEHNR and CDR2 is FQNEAQ (reference sequence). This CDR3 region has 15 residues. In DNA, the CDR3 is TGTGCCAGCAGCGGCGCCGGGACTACAAACAATGAGCAGTTCTTC. Residues: CASSGAGTTNNEQFF.

The V gene is TRBV27, the J gene TRBJ2-3; TRBD2 matches 10 bases. Germline V gives CDR1 MNHEY, CDR2 SMNVEV (reference sequence). V lost 5 bases and J lost 3; bases outside the gene matches: 14. The CDR3 spans 18 residues. The CDR3 sequence is CASSPTLGTSVVTDTQYF. The CDR3, as DNA: TGTGCCAGCAGTCCGACTTTAGGGACTAGCGTGGTGACAGATACGCAGTATTTT.

The V gene is TRBV4-1, the J gene TRBJ1-6, with D unclear. Trimming stripped 0 bases from V and 1 base from J, with 7 bases between. The CDR3 length is 16 residues. Germline CDR1 MGHRA, CDR2 YSYEKL. This chain's CDR3 is CASSQDARSYNSPLHF. CDR3 in DNA: TGCGCCAGCAGCCAAGATGCCAGGTCCTATAATTCACCCCTCCACTTT.